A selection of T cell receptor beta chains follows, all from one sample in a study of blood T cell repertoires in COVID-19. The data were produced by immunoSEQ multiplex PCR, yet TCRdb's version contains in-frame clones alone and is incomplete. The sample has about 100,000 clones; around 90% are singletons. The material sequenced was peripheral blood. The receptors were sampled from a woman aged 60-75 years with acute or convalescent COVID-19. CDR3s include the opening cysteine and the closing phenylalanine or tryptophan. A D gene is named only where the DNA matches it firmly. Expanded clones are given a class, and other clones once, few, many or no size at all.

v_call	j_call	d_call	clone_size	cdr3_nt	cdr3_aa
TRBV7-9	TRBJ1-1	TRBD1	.	TGTGCCAGCAGTCGGACAGGGTTGAACACTGAAGCTTTCTTT	CASSRTGLNTEAFF
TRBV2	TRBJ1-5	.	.	TGTGCCAGCAGACGGAGCCCCAATCAGCCCCAGCATTTT	CASRRSPNQPQHF
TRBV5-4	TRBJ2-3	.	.	TGTGCCAGCAGCTTGGGGCGGAGGGAGAAGGATACGCAGTATTTT	CASSLGRREKDTQYF
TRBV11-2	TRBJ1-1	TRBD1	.	TGTGCCAGCAGCTACAGGGGGTCAAGCGCCACTGAAGCTTTCTTT	CASSYRGSSATEAFF
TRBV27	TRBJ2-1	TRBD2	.	TGTGCCAGCAGAAACCCCGGTGGGCGGGAGGGCCGGTATGAGCAGTTCTTC	CASRNPGGREGRYEQFF
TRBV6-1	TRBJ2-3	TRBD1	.	TGTGCCAGCAGTGAATGGTCAATACAGGGGTTCTGGGGTACGCAGTATTTT	CASSEWSIQGFWGTQYF
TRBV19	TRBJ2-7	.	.	TGTGCCAGTAGCATACAATCCCTAGATGACGAGCAGTACTTC	CASSIQSLDDEQYF
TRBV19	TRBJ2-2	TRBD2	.	TGTGCCAGCGGGAGGGGTTACACCGGGGAGCTGTTTTTT	CASGRGYTGELFF
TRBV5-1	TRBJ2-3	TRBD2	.	TGCGCCAGCAGCTTCACAGGAGCGGGGGGAGATACGCAGTATTTT	CASSFTGAGGDTQYF
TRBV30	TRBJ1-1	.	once	TGTGCCTGGAGAATTACCCCGCGCACTGAAGCTTTCTTT	CAWRITPRTEAFF
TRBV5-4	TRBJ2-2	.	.	TGTGCCAGCAGCTACAGGAACACCGGGGAGCTGTTTTTT	CASSYRNTGELFF
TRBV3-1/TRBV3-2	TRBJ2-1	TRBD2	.	TGTGCCAGCAGCCAAGATAGAGGACTAGCGGGATACAATGAGCAGTTCTTC	CASSQDRGLAGYNEQFF
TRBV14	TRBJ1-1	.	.	TGTGCCAGCAGCCCAAATCACGTCGGAGCTTTCTTT	CASSPNHVGAFF
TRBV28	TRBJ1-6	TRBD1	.	TGTGCCAGCAGCAACGGACAGGGGAATAATTCACCCCTCCACTTT	CASSNGQGNNSPLHF
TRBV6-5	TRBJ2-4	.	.	TGTGCCAGCAGTTCCAGGGGATCCAAAAACATTCAGTACTTC	CASSSRGSKNIQYF
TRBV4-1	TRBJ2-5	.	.	TGCGCCAGCAGGCAAAGGACGGGAAAAGAGACCCAGTACTTC	CASRQRTGKETQYF
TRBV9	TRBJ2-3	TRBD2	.	TGTGCCAGCAGCGTAGGGGGGACTAGCGGGAGAGATACGCAGTATTTT	CASSVGGTSGRDTQYF
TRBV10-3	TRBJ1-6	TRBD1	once	TGTGCCATCAGGGCTCAGACAGGGGCTTCACCCCTCCACTTT	CAIRAQTGASPLHF
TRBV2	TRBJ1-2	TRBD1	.	TGTGCCAGCAGTGAAAGGCAGGGGGTTACCTATGGCTACACCTTC	CASSERQGVTYGYTF
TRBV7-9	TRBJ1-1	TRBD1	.	TGTGCCAGCAGCGGGGACAGGGGGAAGGCTTTCTTT	CASSGDRGKAFF
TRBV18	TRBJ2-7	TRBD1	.	TGTGCCAGCTCACCACCGTTTGGACAGGGCCACCACGAGCAGTACTTC	CASSPPFGQGHHEQYF
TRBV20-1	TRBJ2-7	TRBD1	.	TGCAGTGCTTGGGGACAGGGGGAGCAGTACTTC	CSAWGQGEQYF
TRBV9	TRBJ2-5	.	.	TGTGCCAGCAGCTCGGGGACTCATCCGGAGACCCAGTACTTC	CASSSGTHPETQYF
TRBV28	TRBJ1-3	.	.	TGTGCCAGCAGATGGGCAGGGACAGGAAACACCATATATTTT	CASRWAGTGNTIYF
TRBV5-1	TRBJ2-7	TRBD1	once	TGCGCCAGCAGCTGGCTTGACAGGGGTTCCTACGAGCAGTACTTC	CASSWLDRGSYEQYF
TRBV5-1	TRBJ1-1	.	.	TGCGCCAGCAGTTCGAGCCTTGAAGCTTTCTTT	CASSSSLEAFF
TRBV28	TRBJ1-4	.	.	TGTGCCAGCAGTCGTCTAGACGGTCCTAATGAAAAACTGTTTTTT	CASSRLDGPNEKLFF
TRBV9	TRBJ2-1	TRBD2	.	TGTGCCAGCAGCGTAGCTGCAGCGGGGAACAATGAGCAGTTCTTC	CASSVAAAGNNEQFF
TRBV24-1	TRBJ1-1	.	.	TGTGCCACCAGCACAGGAAGGGAGAACACTGAAGCTTTCTTT	CATSTGRENTEAFF
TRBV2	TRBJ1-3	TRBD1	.	TGTGCCAGCAGCAGAGACAGGGGGGGTGGAAACACCATATATTTT	CASSRDRGGGNTIYF
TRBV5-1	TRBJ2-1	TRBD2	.	TGCGCCAGCGGGCTAGCGGGAGTGGGAGAGCAGTTCTTC	CASGLAGVGEQFF
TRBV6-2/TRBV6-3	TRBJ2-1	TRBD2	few	TGTGCCAGCAGTTACCGGGTAAGAGCGGGAGTCTACAATGAGCAGTTCTTC	CASSYRVRAGVYNEQFF
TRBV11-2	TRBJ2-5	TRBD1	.	TGTGCCAGCAGCGGCGGCCTGGACAGGGCATGGGAGACCCAGTACTTC	CASSGGLDRAWETQYF
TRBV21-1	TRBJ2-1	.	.	TGTGCCAGCAGCAAAGGAGAATCTTACAATGAGCAGTTCTTC	CASSKGESYNEQFF
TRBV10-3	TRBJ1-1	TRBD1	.	TGTGCCATCAGTGAGGGACAGGGCAACACTGAAGCTTTCTTT	CAISEGQGNTEAFF
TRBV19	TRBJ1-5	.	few	TGTGCCAGTAGTGTCACAGATAGCAATCAGCCCCAGCATTTT	CASSVTDSNQPQHF
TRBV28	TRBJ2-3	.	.	TGTGCCAGCAGTTTACCGTTCGGACTGACCACAGATACGCAGTATTTT	CASSLPFGLTTDTQYF
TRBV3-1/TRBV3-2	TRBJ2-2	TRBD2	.	TGTGCCAGCAGCCAAGATTGGACTAGCGGGGCGACTGAGTACGGGGAGCTGTTTTTT	CASSQDWTSGATEYGELFF
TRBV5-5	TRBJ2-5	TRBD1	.	TGTGCCAGCAGCTTGGGACAGGGGAGCCAAGAGACCCAGTACTTC	CASSLGQGSQETQYF
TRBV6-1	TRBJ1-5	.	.	TGTGCCAGCAGTGAAGCGCCGGGGCAGCCCCAGCATTTT	CASSEAPGQPQHF
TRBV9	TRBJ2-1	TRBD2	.	TGTGCCAGCAGCGTTGGAGCGGGAGTTGAGCAGTTCTTC	CASSVGAGVEQFF
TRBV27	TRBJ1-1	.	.	TGTGCCAGCAGTCTCGGACACAACACTGAAGCTTTCTTT	CASSLGHNTEAFF
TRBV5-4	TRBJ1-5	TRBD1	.	TGTGCCAGCAGCGTTGGAGGGGGCAGGAGCAATCAGCCCCAGCATTTT	CASSVGGGRSNQPQHF